This TCR beta chain comes out of a study of T-cell memory formation after mild COVID-19. Study context: Largely, the TCR clusters proved donor specific.

V dropped 1 base and J dropped 5; count of bases not matched to a gene: 9. This CDR3 has 16 residues. Per the germline V gene, CDR1 is LNHNV and CDR2 is YYDKDF (reference sequence). TCRdb ran MiXCR on the 5' RACE reads and lists one entry per CDR3 protein. The sample holds roughly 580,000 distinct CDR3 sequences, 15% to 20% seen once. The sample was PBMCs or a T cell subset sorted from them (not recorded which). This clonotype originated in an adult woman who had mild COVID-19 (a few samples of this study predate the infection). Cell type and time point are not known. The genes are TRBV15 and TRBJ2-3; 7 bases are a match to TRBD2. Written as DNA, the CDR3 is TGTGCCACCAGCAGAGTATCAGCGGGATTCGGAGATACGCAGTATTTT. It is translated as CATSRVSAGFGDTQYF.